Presented here are 8 T cell receptor beta chains from one specimen sequenced in a study of blood T cell repertoires in COVID-19. Here immunoSEQ multiplex PCR was the method, and the copy in TCRdb shows in-frame clones only, minus some. This table has roughly 150,000 clones, around 79% appearing once. Sequenced material: PBMCs or T cells enriched from blood (not recorded which). Every receptor here comes from a woman in her 70s in a cohort exposed to, infected with or recovered from COVID-19 (not recorded which).

The chain links TRBV7-3 to TRBJ2-5; 7 nucleotides align to TRBD1. The germline V gene encodes CDR1 SGHTA and CDR2 FQGTGA. The V gene end was trimmed by 5 bases and the J gene end by 1 base; junction bases not matched to a gene: 7. The CDR3 contains 15 residues. CDR3 residues: CASSPGQTIQETQYF. CDR3 coding DNA: TGTGCCAGCAGCCCGGGACAGACGATCCAAGAGACCCAGTACTTC.

The rearrangement uses TRBV24-1 and TRBJ2-1; weak D call: TRBD1 (6 bases). V lost 0 bases and J lost 10, with 9 bases in between. The germline CDR1 and CDR2 sequences are KGHDR and SFDVKD. The CDR3 sequence is 13 residues long. The CDR3 region is CATSDLRQGEQFF. The CDR3 nucleotides read TGTGCCACCAGTGATTTGCGGCAGGGGGAGCAGTTCTTC.

The rearrangement uses TRBV7-2 and TRBJ1-2; D ambiguous. V shed 5 bases and J shed 0 bases, with 10 bases lying between them. This CDR3 comprises 14 residues. The V gene's germline CDR1 is SGHTA and CDR2 FQGNSA. The CDR3 DNA reads as TGTGCCAGCAGCCCCCTTAGTGCTAACTATGGCTACACCTTC. It codes for CASSPLSANYGYTF.

The rearrangement joins TRBV24-1 to TRBJ2-1; D gene unclear. Germline CDR1 and CDR2: KGHDR and SFDVKD. V shed 3 bases and J shed 5 bases, with 16 bases lying between them. This CDR3 is built from 16 residues. CDR3 nucleotides: TGTGCCACCAGTGATCCGAGCCCGGGTATGAACAATGAGCAGTTCTTC. It encodes CATSDPSPGMNNEQFF.

A single count supports this clone. The V gene is TRBV7-3, the J gene TRBJ1-5; D is unresolved. The CDR3 runs 12 residues. Trimming pared 4 bases from V and 10 bases from J, leaving 11 bases between. Germline-derived CDR1 and CDR2 are SGHTA and FQGTGA. For the CDR3, the DNA is TGTGCCAGCAGCTCCGGTCCCTCCCCCCAGCATTTT. Translation: CASSSGPSPQHF.

As to this clone: Other nucleotide sequences in the sample specify the same CDR3. V gene TRBV28 combines with J gene TRBJ1-3, with TRBD1 identical over 8 bases. V shed 6 bases, J shed 2 bases, and the junction held 3 bases outside the gene matches. CDR3 length: 14 amino acids. Germline CDR1 MDHEN, CDR2 SYDVKM. CDR3 in DNA: TGTGCCAGCAGCTTGGACAGGGCTGGAAACACCATATATTTT. It translates to CASSLDRAGNTIYF. The full variable domain, with the rest looked up from reference TRBV28 and TRBJ1-3, is DVKVTQSSRYLVKRTGEKVFLECVQDMDHENMFWYRQDPGLGLRLIYFSYDVKMKEKGDIPEGYSVSREKKERFSLILESASTNQTSMYLCASSLDRAGNTIYFGEGSWLTVV.

The CDR3 region is CASSFSGGGAQPQHF. CDR3 sequence (DNA): TGTGCCAGCAGTTTTTCAGGAGGGGGGGCTCAGCCCCAGCATTTT. The chain has TRBV28 and TRBJ1-5; D is perhaps TRBD1 (6 bases). This CDR3 spans 15 amino acids. Trimming took off 3 bases at V and 6 bases at J, with 15 bases between the two ends. Germline CDR1 and CDR2: MDHEN and SYDVKM.

Comment on this clone: This sample includes further DNA sequences coding for the same CDR3. The V gene is TRBV5-1, the J gene TRBJ1-6, with 9 bases that match TRBD1. The CDR3 runs 14 residues. The V and J ends lost 4 bases and 10 bases, in that order; junction bases with no gene match: 6. Germline V lookup: CDR1 SGHRS, CDR2 YFSETQ. The CDR3 loop is CASSPGTGNSPLHF. The DNA of the CDR3 is TGCGCCAGCAGCCCCGGGACAGGGAACTCACCCCTCCACTTT.